The 5 T cell receptor beta chains below all came from one sample that was sequenced in a study of blood T cell repertoires in COVID-19. TCRdb's table, derived via immunoSEQ multiplex PCR, lists solely in-frame clones and lacks some. The sample includes 200,000 to 300,000 clones, about 87% of them seen just once. Source material: peripheral blood. Every receptor here comes from a man in his 60s who had recovered from COVID-19.

The chain links TRBV19 to TRBJ1-1; TRBD1 agrees at 7 bases. V was clipped by 6 bases and J by 3 bases; unmatched bases: 4. Germline V lookup: CDR1 LNHDA, CDR2 SQIVND (reference sequence). This CDR3 has 13 residues. CDR3 in amino acids: CASSGQVYTEAFF. CDR3 bases: TGTGCCAGTAGCGGACAGGTCTACACTGAAGCTTTCTTT.

The chain is built from TRBV3-1 (or the pseudogene TRBV3-2) and TRBJ2-7; D remains ambiguous. Looked up from germline, CDR1 is LGHDT and CDR2 is YNNKEL (reference sequence). The V gene lost 0 bases and the J gene lost 0 bases, with 15 bases spanning the gap. This CDR3 has 17 residues. CDR3 DNA: TGTGCCAGCAGCCAAGATCTACCGAGCCGGAGCTCCTACGAGCAGTACTTC. Translation gives CASSQDLPSRSSYEQYF.

This sequence joins TRBV9 and TRBJ1-5, with 8 positions matching TRBD1. Germline trimming cut 3 bases from V and 4 bases from J; bases unmatched to any gene: 6. The CDR3 runs to 15 residues. Germline V lookup: CDR1 SGDLS, CDR2 YYNGEE. CDR3 region: CASSAGGATNQPQHF. As DNA, the CDR3 is TGTGCCAGCAGCGCAGGGGGCGCCACTAATCAGCCCCAGCATTTT.

The V gene is TRBV19, the J gene TRBJ2-1, with TRBD2 identical over 11 bases. With 1 base clipped from V and 0 bases from J, the junction kept 8 bases outside the gene matches. This CDR3 is 19 amino acids long. Germline loops: CDR1 LNHDA, CDR2 SQIVND (reference sequence). The CDR3 loop is CASSIGFLAGGSSYNEQFF. CDR3 nucleotides: TGTGCCAGTAGTATAGGTTTTCTAGCGGGGGGAAGCTCCTACAATGAGCAGTTCTTC.

The chain carries TRBV6-5 and TRBJ1-3; D unclear. V was shortened by 0 bases and J by 0 bases, with 6 bases between the two germline ends. Germline CDR1 reads MNHEY; CDR2 reads SVGAGI. CDR3 length: 15 amino acids. The CDR3 loop is CASSYSPGSGNTIYF. The DNA for the CDR3 is TGTGCCAGCAGTTACTCTCCAGGCTCTGGAAACACCATATATTTT.